This TCR beta chain came from a study of blood T cell repertoires in COVID-19. At the level of the study: Sample material is recorded as cDNA or gDNA derived from T cells, B-cell-depleted T cells, or PBMCs.

The length of the CDR3 is 13 residues. Between the trimmed V and J ends, which lost 10 bases and 1 base, there was a span of 13 bases. Germline CDR1 MNHEY, CDR2 SVGAGI. Clones were read by immunoSEQ multiplex PCR, and TCRdb kept only the in-frame ones, dropping some. This sample has some 290,000 clones, with about 90% found just once. The chain has TRBV6-5 and TRBJ1-1; unclear D gene. This sequence originates from a woman in her twenties or thirties with COVID-19, enrolled during active disease. The sample consisted of peripheral blood. CDR3 amino acids: CATERSPNTEAFF. The DNA for the CDR3 is TGTGCCACCGAGCGAAGCCCGAACACTGAAGCTTTCTTT.